This T cell receptor beta chain was captured in a study of beta chain features in type 1 diabetes. Trimming removed 4 bases from V and 2 bases from J; junction bases left unmatched: 8. The CDR3 runs to 16 residues. CDR1 is SNHLY, CDR2 FYNNEI, per germline. This clone was seen only a few times. The authors reverse transcribed all of the isolated RNA, so sequencing captured expressed TCRB transcripts. Libraries were prepared by immunoSEQ multiplex PCR; TCRdb keeps only in-frame clonotypes and omits some of them. Of about 350,000 clones listed, 20% are singletons. V gene TRBV2 combines with J gene TRBJ2-3; TRBD2 matches at 8 bases. Sequences were obtained from naive CD4+ T cells from blood. The TCR originated in a young woman in good health. The CDR3 region is CASSGASGGSTDTQYF. CDR3 nucleotides: TGTGCCAGCAGTGGGGCCAGCGGGGGCTCCACAGATACGCAGTATTTT.